This TCR beta chain was documented in a study of sequential checkpoint blockade in melanoma. Looking at the study overall: After both sequences, patients received maintenance nivolumab. TCRβ was sequenced from DNA of 91 pretreatment tumors. Broader study findings: In arm A, pretreatment tumor clonality was associated with response.

As to treatment: randomized to nivolumab then ipilimumab (arm A) or the reverse (arm B). On this clone itself: Its antigen is currently unknown.

CDR3 length: 17 amino acids. V shed 0 bases, J shed 4 bases, and the junction held 9 bases outside the gene matches. CDR1 and CDR2 from the germline V gene are SGHRS and YFSETQ. TCRdb keeps only in-frame clones here, not all; method: immunoSEQ multiplex PCR. This sample has some 2,400 clones; roughly 28% occur once, and the top ten carry about 10%. The clonotype comes from a human donor with melanoma. The sequencing here drew on tumor tissue (inferred from file names), taken from a patient given nivolumab and ipilimumab in sequence. The chain couples TRBV5-1 to TRBJ2-5, with TRBD2 matching over 10 bases. The CDR3 DNA reads as TGCGCCAGCAGCTTGGCGACGGGACTAGCGACGGGAGAGACCCAGTACTTC. Translated, it gives CASSLATGLATGETQYF.